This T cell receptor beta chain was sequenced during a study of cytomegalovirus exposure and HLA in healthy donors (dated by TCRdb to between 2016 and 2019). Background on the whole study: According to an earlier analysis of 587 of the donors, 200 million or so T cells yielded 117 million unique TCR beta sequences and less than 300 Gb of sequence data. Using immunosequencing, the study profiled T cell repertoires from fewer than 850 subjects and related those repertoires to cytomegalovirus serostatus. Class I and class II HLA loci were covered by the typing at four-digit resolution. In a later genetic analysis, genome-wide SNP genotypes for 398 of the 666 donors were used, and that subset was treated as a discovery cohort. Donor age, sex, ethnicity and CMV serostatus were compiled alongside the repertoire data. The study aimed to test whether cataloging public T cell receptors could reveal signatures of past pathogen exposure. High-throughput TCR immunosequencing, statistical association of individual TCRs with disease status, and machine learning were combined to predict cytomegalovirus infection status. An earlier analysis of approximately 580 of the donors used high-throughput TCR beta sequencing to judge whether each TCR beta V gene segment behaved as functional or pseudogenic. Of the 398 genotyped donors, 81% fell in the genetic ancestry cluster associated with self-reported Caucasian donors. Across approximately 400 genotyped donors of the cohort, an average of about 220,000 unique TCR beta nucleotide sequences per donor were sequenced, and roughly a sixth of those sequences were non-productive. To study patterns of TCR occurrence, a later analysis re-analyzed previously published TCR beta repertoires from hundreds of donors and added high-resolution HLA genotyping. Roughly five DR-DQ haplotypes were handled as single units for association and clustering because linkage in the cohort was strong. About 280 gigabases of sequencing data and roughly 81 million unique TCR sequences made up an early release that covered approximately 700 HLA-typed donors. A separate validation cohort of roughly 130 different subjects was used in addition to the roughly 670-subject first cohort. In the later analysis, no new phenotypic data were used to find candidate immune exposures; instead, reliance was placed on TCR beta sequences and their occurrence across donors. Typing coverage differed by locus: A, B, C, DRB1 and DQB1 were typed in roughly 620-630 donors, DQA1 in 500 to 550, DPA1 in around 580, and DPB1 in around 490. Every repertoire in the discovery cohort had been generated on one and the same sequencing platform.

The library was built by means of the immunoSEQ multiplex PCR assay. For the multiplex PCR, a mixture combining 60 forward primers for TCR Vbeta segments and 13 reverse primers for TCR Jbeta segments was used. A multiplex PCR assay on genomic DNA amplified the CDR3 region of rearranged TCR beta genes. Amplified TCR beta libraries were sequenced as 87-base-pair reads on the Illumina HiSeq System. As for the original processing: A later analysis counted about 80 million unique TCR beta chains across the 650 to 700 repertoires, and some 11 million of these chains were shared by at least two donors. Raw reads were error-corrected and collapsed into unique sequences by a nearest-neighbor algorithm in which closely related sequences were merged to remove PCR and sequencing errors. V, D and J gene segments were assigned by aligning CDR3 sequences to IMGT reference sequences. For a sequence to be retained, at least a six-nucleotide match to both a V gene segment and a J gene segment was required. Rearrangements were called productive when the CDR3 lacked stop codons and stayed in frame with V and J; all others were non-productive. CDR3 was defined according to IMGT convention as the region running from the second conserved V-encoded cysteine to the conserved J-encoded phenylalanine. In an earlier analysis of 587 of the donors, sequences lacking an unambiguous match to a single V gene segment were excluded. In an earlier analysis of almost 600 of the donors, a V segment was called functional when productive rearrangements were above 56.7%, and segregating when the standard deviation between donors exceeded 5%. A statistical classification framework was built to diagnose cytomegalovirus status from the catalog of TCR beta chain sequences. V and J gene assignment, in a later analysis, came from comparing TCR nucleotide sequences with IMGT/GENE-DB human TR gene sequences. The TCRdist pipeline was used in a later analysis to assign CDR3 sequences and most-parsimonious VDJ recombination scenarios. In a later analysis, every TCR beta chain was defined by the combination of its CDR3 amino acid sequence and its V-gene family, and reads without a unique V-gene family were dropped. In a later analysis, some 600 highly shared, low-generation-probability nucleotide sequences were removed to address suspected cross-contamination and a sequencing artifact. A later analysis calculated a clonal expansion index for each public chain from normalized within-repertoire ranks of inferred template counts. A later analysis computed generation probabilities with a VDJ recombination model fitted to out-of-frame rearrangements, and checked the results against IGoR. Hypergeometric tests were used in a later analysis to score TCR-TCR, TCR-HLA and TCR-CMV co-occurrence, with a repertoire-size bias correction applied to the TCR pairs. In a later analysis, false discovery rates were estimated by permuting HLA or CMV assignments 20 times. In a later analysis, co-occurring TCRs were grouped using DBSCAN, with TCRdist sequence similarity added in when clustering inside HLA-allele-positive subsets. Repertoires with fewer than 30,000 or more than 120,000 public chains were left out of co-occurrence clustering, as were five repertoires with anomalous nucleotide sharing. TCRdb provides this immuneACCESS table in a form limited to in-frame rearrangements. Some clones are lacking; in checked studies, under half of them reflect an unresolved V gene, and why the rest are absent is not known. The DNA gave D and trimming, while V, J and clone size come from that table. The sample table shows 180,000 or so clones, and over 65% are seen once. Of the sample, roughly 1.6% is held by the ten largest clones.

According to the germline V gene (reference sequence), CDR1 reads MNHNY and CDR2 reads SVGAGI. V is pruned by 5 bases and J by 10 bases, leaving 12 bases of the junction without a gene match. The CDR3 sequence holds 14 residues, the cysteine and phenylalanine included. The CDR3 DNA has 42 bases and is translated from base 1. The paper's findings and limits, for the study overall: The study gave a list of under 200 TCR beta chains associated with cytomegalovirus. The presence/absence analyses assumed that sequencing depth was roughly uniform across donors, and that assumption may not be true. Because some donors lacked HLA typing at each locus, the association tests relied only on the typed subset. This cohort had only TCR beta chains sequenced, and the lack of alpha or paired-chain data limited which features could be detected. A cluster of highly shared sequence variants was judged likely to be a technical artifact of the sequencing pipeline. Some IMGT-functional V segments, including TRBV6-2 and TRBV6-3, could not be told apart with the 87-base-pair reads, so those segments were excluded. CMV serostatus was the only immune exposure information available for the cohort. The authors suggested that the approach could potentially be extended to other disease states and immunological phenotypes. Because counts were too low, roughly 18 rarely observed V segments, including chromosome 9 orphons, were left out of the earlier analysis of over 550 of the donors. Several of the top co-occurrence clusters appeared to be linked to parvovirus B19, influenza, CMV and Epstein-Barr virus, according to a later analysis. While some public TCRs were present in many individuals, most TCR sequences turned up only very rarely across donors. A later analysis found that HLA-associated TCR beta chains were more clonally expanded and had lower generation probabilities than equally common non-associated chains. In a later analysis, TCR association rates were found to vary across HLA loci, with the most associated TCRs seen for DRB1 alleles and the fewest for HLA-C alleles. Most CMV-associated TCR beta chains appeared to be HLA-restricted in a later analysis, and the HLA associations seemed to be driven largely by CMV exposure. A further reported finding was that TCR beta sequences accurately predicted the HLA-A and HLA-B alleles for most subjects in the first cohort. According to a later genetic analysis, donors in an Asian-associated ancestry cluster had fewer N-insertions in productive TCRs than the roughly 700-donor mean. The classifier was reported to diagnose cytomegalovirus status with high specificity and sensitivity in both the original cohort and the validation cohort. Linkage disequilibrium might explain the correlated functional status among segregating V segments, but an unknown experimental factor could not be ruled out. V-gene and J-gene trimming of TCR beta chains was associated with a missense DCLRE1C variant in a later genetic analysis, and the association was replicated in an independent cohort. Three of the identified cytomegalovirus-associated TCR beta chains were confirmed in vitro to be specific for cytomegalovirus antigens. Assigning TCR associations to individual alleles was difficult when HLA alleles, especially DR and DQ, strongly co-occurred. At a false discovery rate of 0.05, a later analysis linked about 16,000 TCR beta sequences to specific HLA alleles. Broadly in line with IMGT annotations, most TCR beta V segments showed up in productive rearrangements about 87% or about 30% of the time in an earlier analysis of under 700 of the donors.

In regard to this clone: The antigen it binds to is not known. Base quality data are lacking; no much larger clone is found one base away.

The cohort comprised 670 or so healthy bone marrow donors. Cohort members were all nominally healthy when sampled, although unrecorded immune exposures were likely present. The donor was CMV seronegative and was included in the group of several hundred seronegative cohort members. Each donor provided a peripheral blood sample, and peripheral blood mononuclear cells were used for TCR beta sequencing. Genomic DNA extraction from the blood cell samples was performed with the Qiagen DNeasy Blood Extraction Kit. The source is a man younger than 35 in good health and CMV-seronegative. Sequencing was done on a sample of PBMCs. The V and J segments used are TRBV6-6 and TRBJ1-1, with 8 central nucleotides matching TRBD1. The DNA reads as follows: TGTGCCAGCAGTCGGGCACCCCCAGGGGGCTCAGCTTTCTTT. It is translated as CASSRAPPGGSAFF.